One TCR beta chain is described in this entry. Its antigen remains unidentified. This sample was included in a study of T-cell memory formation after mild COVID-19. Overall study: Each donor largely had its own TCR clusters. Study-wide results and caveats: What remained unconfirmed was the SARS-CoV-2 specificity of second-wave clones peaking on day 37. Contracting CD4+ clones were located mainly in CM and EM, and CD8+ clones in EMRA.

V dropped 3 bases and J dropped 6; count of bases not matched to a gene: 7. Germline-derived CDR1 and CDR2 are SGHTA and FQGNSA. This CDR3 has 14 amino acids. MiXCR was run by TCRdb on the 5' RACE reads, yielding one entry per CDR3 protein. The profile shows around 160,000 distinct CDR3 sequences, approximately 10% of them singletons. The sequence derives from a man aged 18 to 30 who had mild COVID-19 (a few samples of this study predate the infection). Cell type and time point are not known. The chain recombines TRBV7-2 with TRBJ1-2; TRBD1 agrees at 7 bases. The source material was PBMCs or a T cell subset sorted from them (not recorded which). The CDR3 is CASSFQQGRHGYTF. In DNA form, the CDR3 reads TGTGCCAGCAGCTTCCAACAGGGGAGGCATGGCTACACCTTC.